The present TCR beta chain was sequenced within a study of CD8 T cells in ankylosing spondylitis. This clonotype was counted many times. What it recognizes is unknown. The CDR3 is 15 residues long. Trimming at V came to 3 bases and at J to 5 bases, leaving 11 bases not matched to a gene. Germline CDR1 and CDR2: SGHRS and YFSETQ. Study results and limitations: Clones that were linked to disease were CD8+ and were relatively rare in peripheral blood. Both synovial fluid and blood in reactive arthritis had previously been reported to carry some motif variants. Eight or nine highly homologous variants formed a TCR beta motif that appeared characteristic of ankylosing spondylitis blood. The study looked at matched synovial fluid samples from ankylosing spondylitis patients. Disease-linked clones were reported to be significantly enriched there.

Quantitative 5'-RACE with molecular barcodes was used to make the TCR beta libraries. TCRdb fed the 5' RACE reads into MiXCR, producing one record per CDR3 protein. Here the sample spans about 510,000 distinct CDR3 sequences, approximately 5.3% being singletons. Sequencing used blood, either unsorted or a sorted T cell fraction (not recorded which). This clonotype originated in a male donor with ankylosing spondylitis. The gene calls are TRBV5-1 and TRBJ2-7; 7 nucleotides align to TRBD2. In nucleotides, the CDR3 is TGCGCCAGCAGCTGGGGATGGGAGGGACCCAACGAGCAGTACTTC. It yields the protein CASSWGWEGPNEQYF.